A single T cell receptor (beta chain) is shown here with its context. This record comes from a study of blood T cell repertoires in COVID-19. The wider study: Some COVID-19 samples were acute and others convalescent; all came from the United States, Italy and Spain. The analysed material was cDNA or gDNA that came from T cells, B-cell-depleted T cells, or PBMCs.

CDR1 and CDR2 from the germline V gene are GTSNPN and SVGIG (reference sequence). V gave up 4 bases and J gave up 6 bases; unmatched junction bases: 7. This CDR3 comprises 14 residues. In the authors' methods: Amplified reference gene primers provided the basis for estimating nucleated cell counts. Clones were read by immunoSEQ multiplex PCR, and TCRdb kept only the in-frame ones, dropping some. Clone size and the V and J calls come from that table; the DNA yielded D and trimming. The sample lists about 160,000 clones, approximately 86% occurring once. The chain employs TRBV30 and TRBJ2-1; TRBD2 aligns across 9 bases. The sequence came from a woman between 55 and 75 years old who had recovered from COVID-19. The sequenced material came from peripheral blood. The CDR3 is CAWTGLAGFNEQFF. CDR3 coding DNA: TGTGCCTGGACCGGCCTAGCGGGGTTCAATGAGCAGTTCTTC.